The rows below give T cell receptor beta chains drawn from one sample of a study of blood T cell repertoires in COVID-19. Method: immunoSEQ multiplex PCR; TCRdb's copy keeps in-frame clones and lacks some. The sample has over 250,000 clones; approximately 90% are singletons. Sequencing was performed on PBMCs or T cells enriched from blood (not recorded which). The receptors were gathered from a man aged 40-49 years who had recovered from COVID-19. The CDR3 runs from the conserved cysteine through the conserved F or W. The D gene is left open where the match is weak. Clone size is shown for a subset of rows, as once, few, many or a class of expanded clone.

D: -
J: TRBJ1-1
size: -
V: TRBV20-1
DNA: TGCAGTGCTAGTCCTTCCTATTCTTATTCGAACACTGAAGCTTTCTTT
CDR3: CSASPSYSYSNTEAFF

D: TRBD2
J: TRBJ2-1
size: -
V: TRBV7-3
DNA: TGTGCCAGCAGCCCCGGACTAGCGGACAATGAGCAGTTCTTC
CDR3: CASSPGLADNEQFF

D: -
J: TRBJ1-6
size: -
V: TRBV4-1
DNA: TGCGCCAGCAGCCAACTCGCTACAGGTCCTAATTCACCCCTCCACTTT
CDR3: CASSQLATGPNSPLHF

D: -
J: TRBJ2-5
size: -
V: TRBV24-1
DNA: TGTGCCACCAGTGATTTGCCGCAAGGGGAAGAGACCCAGTACTTC
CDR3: CATSDLPQGEETQYF

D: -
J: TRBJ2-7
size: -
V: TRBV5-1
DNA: TGCGCCAGCAACCCGGGGGCAGGGGGAGCCTACGAGCAGTACTTC
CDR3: CASNPGAGGAYEQYF

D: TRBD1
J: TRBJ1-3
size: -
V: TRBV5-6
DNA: TGTGCCAGCAGCTTGGCCACAGGACAGGCCGGTGACACCATATATTTT
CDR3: CASSLATGQAGDTIYF

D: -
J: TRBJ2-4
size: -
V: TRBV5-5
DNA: TGTGCCAGCAGCTTGGACAGCCGGCTAGCCAAAAACATTCAGTACTTC
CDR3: CASSLDSRLAKNIQYF

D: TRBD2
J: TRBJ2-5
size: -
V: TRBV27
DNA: TGTGCCAGTTCTATAAGGACTAGCGAGCAAGAGACCCAGTACTTC
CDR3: CASSIRTSEQETQYF

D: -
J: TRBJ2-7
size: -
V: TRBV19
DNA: TGTGCCAGTAGTATTCAGGCAGGAGGGCGCCACGAGCAGTACTTC
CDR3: CASSIQAGGRHEQYF

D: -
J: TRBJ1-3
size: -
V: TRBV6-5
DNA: TGTGCCAGCAGTCCTAAGCTATCCCGAAACACCATATATTTT
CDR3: CASSPKLSRNTIYF

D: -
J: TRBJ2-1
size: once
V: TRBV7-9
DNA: TGTGCCAGCAGCTTATTAAATTCGCAGGAACCATACAATGAGCAGTTCTTC
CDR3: CASSLLNSQEPYNEQFF

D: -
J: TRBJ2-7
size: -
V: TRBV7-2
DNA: TGTGCCAGCAGCTTAGGGGCGGGGCTGTCCTACGAGCAGTACTTC
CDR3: CASSLGAGLSYEQYF

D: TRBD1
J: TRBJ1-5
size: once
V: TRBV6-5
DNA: TGTGCCAGCAGTTCATATACAGGGGGAGATCAGCCCCAGCATTTT
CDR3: CASSSYTGGDQPQHF

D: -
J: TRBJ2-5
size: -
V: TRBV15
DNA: TGTGCCACCAGCAGAGCTGCAGCCTTAAACAATAACGGGAAGACCCAGTACTTC
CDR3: CATSRAAALNNNGKTQYF

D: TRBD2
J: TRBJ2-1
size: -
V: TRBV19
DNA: TGTGCCAGTAGTCCGACTAGCGGGGTCCTCCGGGAGCAGTTCTTC
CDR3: CASSPTSGVLREQFF

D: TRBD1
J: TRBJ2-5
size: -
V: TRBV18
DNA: TGTGCCAGCTCAGCGACAGGGGGCCACCAAGAGACCCAGTACTTC
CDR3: CASSATGGHQETQYF

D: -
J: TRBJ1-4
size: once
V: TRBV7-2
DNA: TGTGCCAGCAGCTTAGGGTGGTGGGAGAATGAAAAACTGTTTTTT
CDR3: CASSLGWWENEKLFF

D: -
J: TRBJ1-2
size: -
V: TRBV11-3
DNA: TGTGCCAGCAGCTTAGATCTCCTTGGCTACACCTTC
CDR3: CASSLDLLGYTF

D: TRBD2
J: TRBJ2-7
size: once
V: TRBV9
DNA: TGTGCCAGCAGCGCCGGGACTAGCGTGCACGAGCAGTACTTC
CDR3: CASSAGTSVHEQYF

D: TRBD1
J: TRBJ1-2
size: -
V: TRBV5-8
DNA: TGTGCCAGCAGCTTGGCGACAGGGTGGGCTTACTTTGGCTACACCTTC
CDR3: CASSLATGWAYFGYTF

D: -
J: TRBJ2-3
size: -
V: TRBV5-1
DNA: TGCGCCAGCAGCTTGGCTGGCCCGTCTAGCTCTTCCGATACGCAGTATTTT
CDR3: CASSLAGPSSSSDTQYF

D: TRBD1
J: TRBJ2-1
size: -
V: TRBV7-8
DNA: TGTGCCAGCACATCCCGGTTGTTGGGGCAGGGGGTGGGTGAGCAGTTCTTC
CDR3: CASTSRLLGQGVGEQFF

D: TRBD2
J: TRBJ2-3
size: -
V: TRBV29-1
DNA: TGCAGCGCGGCGGGACTAGCGGGAGTTCGGACAGATACGCAGTATTTT
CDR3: CSAAGLAGVRTDTQYF

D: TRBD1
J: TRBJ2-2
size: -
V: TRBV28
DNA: TGTGCCAGCAGGTCAGGACAGGATTTTCACGGCGGGGAGCTGTTTTTT
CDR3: CASRSGQDFHGGELFF

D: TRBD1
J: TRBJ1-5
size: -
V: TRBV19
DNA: TGTGCCAGTAGTACCCTTTTAAAGGGGGCAGGACAGCCCCAGCATTTT
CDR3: CASSTLLKGAGQPQHF

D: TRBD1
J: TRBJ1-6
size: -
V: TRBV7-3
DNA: TGTGCCAGCTCGGCCGGGACAGTCAATTCACCCCTCCACTTT
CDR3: CASSAGTVNSPLHF

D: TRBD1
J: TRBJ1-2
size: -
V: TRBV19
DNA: TGTGCCAGTAGCAGGGACAGGCAATCGTATGGCTACACCTTC
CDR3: CASSRDRQSYGYTF

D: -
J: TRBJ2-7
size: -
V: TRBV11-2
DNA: TGTGCCAGCAGCTTAGGTTGGGCGTTCAGTCCCGAGCAGTACTTC
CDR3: CASSLGWAFSPEQYF

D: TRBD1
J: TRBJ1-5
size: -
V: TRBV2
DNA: TGTGCCAGCAGGGGCGGGACAGACAATCAGCCCCAGCATTTT
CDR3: CASRGGTDNQPQHF

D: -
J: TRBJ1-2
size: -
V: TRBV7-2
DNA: TGTGCCAGCAGCGTAGGGCCAGTTCTCTATGGCTACACCTTC
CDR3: CASSVGPVLYGYTF

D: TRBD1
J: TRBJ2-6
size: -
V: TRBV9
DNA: TGTGCCAGCAGCGGACCGACAGGGCGAGGGCTCCACTCTGGGGCCAACGTCCTGACTTTC
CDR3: CASSGPTGRGLHSGANVLTF

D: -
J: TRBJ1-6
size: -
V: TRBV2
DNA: TGTGCCAGCAGTACCGGGACAAGCAATTCACCCCTCCACTTT
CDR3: CASSTGTSNSPLHF

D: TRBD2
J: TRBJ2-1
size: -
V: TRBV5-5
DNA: TGTGCCAGCAGCTTCCATGGGACTAGCGGGAAGAGGAATGAGCAGTTCTTC
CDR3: CASSFHGTSGKRNEQFF

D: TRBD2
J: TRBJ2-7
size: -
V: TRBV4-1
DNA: TGCGCCAGCAGCCAAGAAATCGGCCTAGCGGGCCTTTCCTACGAGCAGTACTTC
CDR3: CASSQEIGLAGLSYEQYF

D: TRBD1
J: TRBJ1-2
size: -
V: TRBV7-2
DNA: TGTGCCAGCAGCTTAGAACTCACGGACAGGGGGGGCTACACCTTC
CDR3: CASSLELTDRGGYTF

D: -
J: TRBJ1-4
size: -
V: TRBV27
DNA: TGTGCCAGTTCCCCTCTTACTCTCGCTGAAAAACTGTTTTTT
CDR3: CASSPLTLAEKLFF

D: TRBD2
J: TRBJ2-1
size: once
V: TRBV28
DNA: TGTGCCAGCAGCTTACCCTTAGCCATAGCGGGAGTTTCTTACAATGAGCAGTTCTTC
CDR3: CASSLPLAIAGVSYNEQFF

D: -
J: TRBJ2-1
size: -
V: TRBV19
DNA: TGTGCCAGTAGTATTATCAGTTCGAACAATGAGCAGTTCTTC
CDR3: CASSIISSNNEQFF

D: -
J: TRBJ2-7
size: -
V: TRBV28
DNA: TGTGCCAGCAGTCCAATGGCGGGCAACACCTACGAGCAGTACTTC
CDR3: CASSPMAGNTYEQYF

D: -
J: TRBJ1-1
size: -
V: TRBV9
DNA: TGTGCCAGCAGCGTAGAATCCAGGAACACTGAAGCTTTCTTT
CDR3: CASSVESRNTEAFF

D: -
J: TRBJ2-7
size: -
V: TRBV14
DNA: TGTGCCAGCAGCCAAAGGGGGGGCGTGGGGAACAGCTACGAGCAGTACTTC
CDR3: CASSQRGGVGNSYEQYF

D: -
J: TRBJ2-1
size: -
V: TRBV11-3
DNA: TGTGCCAGCAGCTTAGCCAGGGGTTACAATGAGCAGTTCTTC
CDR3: CASSLARGYNEQFF

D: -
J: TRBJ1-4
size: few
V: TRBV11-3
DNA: TGTGCCAGCAGCCTTTCGGGGGGGCCTGGGGAAAAACTGTTTTTT
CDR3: CASSLSGGPGEKLFF

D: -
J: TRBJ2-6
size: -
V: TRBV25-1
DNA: TGTGCCAGCCGAGGGTCTGGGGCCAACGTCCTGACTTTC
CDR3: CASRGSGANVLTF

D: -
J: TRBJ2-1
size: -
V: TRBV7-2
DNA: TGTGCCAGCAGCTTAGGGACAGAGTACAATGAGCAGTTCTTC
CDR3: CASSLGTEYNEQFF

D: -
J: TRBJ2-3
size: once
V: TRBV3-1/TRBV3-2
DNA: TGTGCCAGCAGCCAATCCCGCACTAGGGCAGATACGCAGTATTTT
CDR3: CASSQSRTRADTQYF

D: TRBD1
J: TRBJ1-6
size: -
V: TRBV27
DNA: TGTGCCAGCAGTTCCCCCCGGGACAGGGTACTCTCACCCCTCCACTTT
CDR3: CASSSPRDRVLSPLHF

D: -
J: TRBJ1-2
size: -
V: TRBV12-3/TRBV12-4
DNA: TGTGCCAGCAGTTTATCCAGCTATGGCTACACCTTC
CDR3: CASSLSSYGYTF

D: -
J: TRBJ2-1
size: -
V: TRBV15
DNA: TGTGCCACCAGCAGGGAAGACAGCTACAATGAGCAGTTCTTC
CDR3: CATSREDSYNEQFF

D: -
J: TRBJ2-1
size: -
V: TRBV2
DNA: TGTGCCAGCAGTGAGCGTCTTGTTAACAATGAGCAGTTCTTC
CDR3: CASSERLVNNEQFF

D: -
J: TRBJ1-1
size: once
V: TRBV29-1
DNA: TGCAGCGTTGAAAGTCTAATCTACACTGAAGCTTTCTTT
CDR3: CSVESLIYTEAFF

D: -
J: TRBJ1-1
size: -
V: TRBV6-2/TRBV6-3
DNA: TGTGCCAGCAGTTACGTGGGACAGAACACTGAAGCTTTCTTT
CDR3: CASSYVGQNTEAFF